This TCR beta chain was sequenced for a study of shared clonotypes between healthy human individuals. CDR1 is MNHNS and CDR2 is SASEGT in the germline V gene. Trimming left V 6 bases short and J 0 bases short, with 10 bases between. CDR3 length equals 14 residues. All donors were Caucasian adults living in Nashville, Tennessee. As concerns this clone: The same CDR3 can be traced to other DNA sequences in this sample.

The input for sorted-subset replicate PCRs was 200 to 250 ng DNA, tens of thousands of T cell genomes. Clones were read by immunoSEQ multiplex PCR, and TCRdb kept only the in-frame ones, dropping some. The data contain around 2.5 million clones, 93% of them singletons. The chain joins TRBV6-1 to TRBJ2-3; D gene uncertain. Sequencing was performed on naive CD4+ T cells from PBMCs. Stated subset: CD45RA+ positively selected. This receptor was obtained from a man younger than 30 in good health. Some clones in this sample may be carry-over from other donors' samples. The CDR3 nucleotides read TGTGCCAGCAGGTCGGGCGGCAGCACAGATACGCAGTATTTT. It specifies CASRSGGSTDTQYF.